This record concerns one T cell receptor beta chain sequence. Original analysis: Amplified reference gene primers provided the basis for estimating nucleated cell counts. Produced via immunoSEQ multiplex PCR; TCRdb's table is partial and in-frame only. That table supplies the V and J calls and clone size; D and trimming were determined from the DNA. The sample contains about 91,000 clones, around four fifths of which appear only once. The data were taken from a study of blood T cell repertoires in COVID-19. As for the study in general: Acute-phase and convalescent COVID-19 samples originated in the United States, Italy and Spain. Sample material is recorded as cDNA or gDNA derived from T cells, B-cell-depleted T cells, or PBMCs.

The V gene's germline CDR1 is SQVTM and CDR2 ANQGSEA. This CDR3 has 13 amino acids. V lost 3 bases to trimming and J lost 1 base; unmatched junction nucleotides: 1. The TCR comes from a woman of 80 years or more with acute or convalescent COVID-19. Input material: peripheral blood. The chain couples TRBV29-1 to TRBJ2-3; the match to TRBD2 covers 7 bases. Here the CDR3 reads CSVDSGGTDTQYF. The DNA of the CDR3 is TGCAGCGTTGACAGCGGGGGCACAGATACGCAGTATTTT.